This note documents a single T cell receptor beta chain sequence. The sample comes from a study of blood T cell repertoires in COVID-19. Study in general: Both acute and convalescent COVID-19 samples were obtained from the United States, Italy and Spain.

The CDR3 spans 17 residues. The germline V gene encodes CDR1 SGHRS and CDR2 YFSETQ. Trimming took 0 bases from V and 2 from J, leaving 15 bases between them. The method was immunoSEQ multiplex PCR; TCRdb's version includes in-frame clones alone and lacks a portion of them. The profile shows hundreds of thousands of clones, about four fifths of them singletons. The specimen was peripheral blood. The rearrangement uses TRBV5-1 and TRBJ2-1; D possibly corresponds to TRBD2 (5 bases). The receptor's source is an elderly man with acute or convalescent COVID-19. CDR3 bases: TGCGCCAGCAGCTTGGCGCCGGGGTTTGGGGCCTACAATGAGCAGTTCTTC. Amino acids: CASSLAPGFGAYNEQFF.